Below, 18 T cell receptor beta chains from the same sample are listed, as sequenced in a study of shared clonotypes between healthy human individuals. Data came from immunoSEQ multiplex PCR; TCRdb stores just in-frame clones and leaves some out. The sample consists of 2,500,000 or so clones, 93% of them appearing once. Sequencing used naive CD4+ T cells from PBMCs. This sample's subset: CD45RA+ positively selected. The receptor set was obtained from a man between 18 and 29 years old in good health. Some clones in this sample may be carry-over from other donors' samples.

This sequence joins TRBV28 and TRBJ1-2; 9 bases match TRBD1. V trimming: 2 bases; J trimming: 3 bases; junction bases outside the gene matches: 4. The CDR3 contains 15 residues. The germline V gene encodes CDR1 MDHEN and CDR2 SYDVKM. CDR3 sequence: CASSLGTGSHYGYTF. The CDR3 nucleotides are TGTGCCAGCAGTTTAGGGACAGGGTCACACTATGGCTACACCTTC.

V and J are TRBV7-9 and TRBJ1-2, with TRBD1 as a possible D gene (6 bases). The germline V and J ends were trimmed by 4 bases and 8 bases, with 11 bases remaining between them. The CDR3 runs to 12 residues. Per germline, CDR1 SEHNR and CDR2 FQNEAQ (reference sequence). CDR3 nucleotide sequence: TGTGCCAGCAGCTGGGGGACAAGCGGCTACACCTTC. Its translation is CASSWGTSGYTF.

The chain employs TRBV25-1 and TRBJ2-7, with unresolved D. The CDR3 contains 11 residues. CDR1 is MGHDK and CDR2 is SYGVNS in the germline V gene. The ends were cut back, 4 bases at V and 5 bases at J, with 6 bases in the middle. CDR3 nucleotide sequence: TGTGCCAGCAGTGTAGGGAACGAGCAGTACTTC. Encoded protein: CASSVGNEQYF.

The chain recombines TRBV28 with TRBJ2-3; 7 positions match TRBD2. V gave up 5 bases and J gave up 10 bases; unmatched junction bases: 12. Germline V gene lookup returns CDR1 MDHEN and CDR2 SYDVKM. The CDR3 consists of 14 residues. In DNA, the CDR3 is TGTGCCAGCAGTAGCGGGACTATCATGGGTTCGCAGTATTTT. Translation gives CASSSGTIMGSQYF.

This chain uses TRBV7-3 with TRBJ2-3; 14 bases are shared with TRBD2. Germline CDR1 and CDR2: SGHTA and FQGTGA. This CDR3 contains 14 residues. V lost 3 bases and J lost 14; bases outside the gene matches: 7. CDR3 sequence: CASSFPGLAGGLYF. CDR3 DNA: TGTGCCAGCAGCTTCCCCGGACTAGCGGGAGGTTTGTATTTT.

The V gene is TRBV6-5, the J gene TRBJ1-1; D might be TRBD1 (6 bases). Germline V gives CDR1 MNHEY, CDR2 SVGAGI. The CDR3 sequence is 14 residues long. V was cut by 7 bases and J by 1 base, with 13 bases left in between. The CDR3 is CASKGRGSNTEAFF. CDR3 coding DNA: TGTGCCAGCAAAGGCAGGGGTTCGAACACTGAAGCTTTCTTT.

In nucleotides, the CDR3 is TGTGCCAGCAGCCAAGATCAAATAGGCAGTCGGTTTTACCGGAACATTCAGTACTTC. Protein sequence: CASSQDQIGSRFYRNIQYF. The chain has TRBV14 and TRBJ2-4; D is unclear. Germline V gene sequence: CDR1 SGHDN, CDR2 FVKESK. The V gene lost 0 bases and the J gene lost 7 bases, with 25 bases spanning the gap. The CDR3 loop spans 19 amino acids.

The rearrangement joins TRBV7-2 to TRBJ2-5; no firm D call. This CDR3 region has 13 residues. V lost 3 bases, J lost 5 bases, and 10 bases lay in between. The germline V gene encodes CDR1 SGHTA and CDR2 FQGNSA. CDR3 in amino acids: CASSFRPGETQYF. As DNA, the CDR3 is TGTGCCAGCAGCTTCAGGCCCGGGGAGACCCAGTACTTC.

Only a few counts were recorded for this clone. The J gene is TRBJ1-1, the V gene TRBV7-3; perhaps TRBD1 as D (5 bases). The length of the CDR3 is 13 residues. The V end lost 8 bases, the J end lost 1 base, and 11 bases lay between the germline ends. Germline V lookup: CDR1 SGHTA, CDR2 FQGTGA. For the CDR3, the DNA is TGTGCCAGCGCGACAGCAAAGAACACTGAAGCTTTCTTT. The encoded protein is CASATAKNTEAFF.

The chain combines TRBV7-9 with TRBJ1-6; D gene ambiguous. This CDR3 contains 12 residues. Germline V CDR1 and CDR2: SEHNR, FQNEAQ (reference sequence). The V gene lost 2 bases and the J gene lost 10 bases, with 6 bases spanning the gap. CDR3 DNA sequence: TGTGCCAGCAGCTTAACGAGATCACCCCTCCACTTT. Protein product: CASSLTRSPLHF. The full variable domain, completed using reference TRBV7-9 and TRBJ1-6, is DTGVSQNPRHKITKRGQNVTFRCDPISEHNRLYWYRQTLGQGPEFLTYFQNEAQLEKSRLLSDRFSAERPKGSFSTLEIQRTEQGDSAMYLCASSLTRSPLHFGNGTRLTVT.

The rearrangement links TRBV5-4 to TRBJ2-3; D remains ambiguous. With 5 bases removed from V and 4 bases from J, the gap between germline ends came to 11 bases. The CDR3 extends over 13 amino acids. The V gene's germline CDR1 is SGHNT and CDR2 YYREEE (reference sequence). The CDR3 coding sequence is TGTGCCAGCAGTTTGACGGGTGCAGATACGCAGTATTTT. This encodes CASSLTGADTQYF.

The J gene is TRBJ2-1, the V gene TRBV9; D might be TRBD2 (5 bases). The germline V gene has CDR1 SGDLS and CDR2 YYNGEE. This CDR3 region has 16 residues. Trimming removed 4 bases from V and 2 bases from J, with 16 bases in between. The CDR3 coding sequence is TGTGCCAGCAGCCTCCAAGCGGTCCTAACCTACAATGAGCAGTTCTTC. Its translation is CASSLQAVLTYNEQFF.

V gene TRBV11-2 combines with J gene TRBJ2-1, with no clear D. CDR1 and CDR2 (germline): SGHAT, FQNNGV. This CDR3 has 16 amino acids. Trimming pared 0 bases from V and 4 bases from J, leaving 13 bases between. CDR3 protein: CASSLDRQDPYNEQFF. Here the CDR3 DNA reads TGTGCCAGCAGCTTAGATCGGCAGGACCCTTACAATGAGCAGTTCTTC.

The rearrangement links TRBV25-1 to TRBJ1-1; 7 nucleotides align to TRBD1. The CDR3 covers 14 residues. The J segment lost 1 base and the V segment lost 5 bases, leaving 4 bases of the junction unmatched. Per the germline V gene, CDR1 is MGHDK and CDR2 is SYGVNS. CDR3 amino acids: CASSPRQGNTEAFF. The CDR3, as DNA: TGTGCCAGCAGTCCAAGACAGGGGAACACTGAAGCTTTCTTT.

This clone was picked up a small number of times. The same CDR3 also results from other DNA sequences found in this sample. This rearrangement joins TRBV5-4 to TRBJ2-7, with D unresolved. The CDR3 is made up of 11 amino acids. Germline loops: CDR1 SGHNT, CDR2 YYREEE (reference sequence). V lost 0 bases to trimming and J lost 3 bases, with 1 base between them. The CDR3 bases are TGTGCCAGCAGCTTGGGCTACGAGCAGTACTTC. This sequence encodes CASSLGYEQYF.

V is TRBV4-2 and J is TRBJ1-1, with TRBD1 matching 10 bases. The V gene end was trimmed by 0 bases and the J gene end by 0 bases; junction bases not matched to a gene: 10. The CDR3 consists of 19 residues. Germline assignment: CDR1 LGHNA and CDR2 YNFKEQ. This CDR3 is CASSQDSGTGASMNTEAFF. Written as DNA, the CDR3 is TGTGCCAGCAGCCAAGATTCCGGGACAGGGGCCTCCATGAACACTGAAGCTTTCTTT.

With respect to this clone: At the DNA level, this CDR3 is encoded by other sequences in the same sample as well. This chain connects TRBV19 to TRBJ2-6; D possibly matches TRBD1 or TRBD2 (5 bases each). This CDR3 is built from 15 residues. Trimming cost V 1 base and J 2 bases, with 6 bases left between them. CDR1 LNHDA and CDR2 SQIVND come from the germline V gene (reference sequence). CDR3 DNA sequence: TGTGCCAGTAGTATAGGAGGGGCTGGGGCCAACGTCCTGACTTTC. Amino acid sequence: CASSIGGAGANVLTF.

The J gene is TRBJ1-4, the V gene TRBV6-5; 9 positions agree with TRBD1. The junction had 4 bases not matched to a gene; V was cut back by 6 bases and J by 14 bases. This CDR3 is 11 amino acids long. Germline CDR1 and CDR2: MNHEY and SVGAGI. CDR3: CASSAGTGLFF. In nucleotides, the CDR3 is TGTGCCAGCAGCGCCGGGACAGGGCTGTTTTTT.